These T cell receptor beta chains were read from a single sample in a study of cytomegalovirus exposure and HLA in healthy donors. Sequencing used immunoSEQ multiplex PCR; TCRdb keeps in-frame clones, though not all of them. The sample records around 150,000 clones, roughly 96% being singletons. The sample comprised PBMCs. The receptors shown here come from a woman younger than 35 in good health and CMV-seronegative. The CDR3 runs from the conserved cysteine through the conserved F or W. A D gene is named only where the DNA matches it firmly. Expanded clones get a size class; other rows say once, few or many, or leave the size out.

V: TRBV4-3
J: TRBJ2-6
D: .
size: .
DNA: TGCGCCAGCAGCCAAGACGAGGCAGCTGGGGCCAACGTCCTGACTTTC
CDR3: CASSQDEAAGANVLTF

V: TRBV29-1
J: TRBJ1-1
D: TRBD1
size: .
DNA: TGCAGCGGTGGGACAGGGGTGACTGAAGCTTTCTTT
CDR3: CSGGTGVTEAFF

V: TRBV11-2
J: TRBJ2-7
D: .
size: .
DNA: TGTGCCAGCAGCCTTAACGGGGGTGATTGGGCCTACGAGCAGTACTTC
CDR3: CASSLNGGDWAYEQYF

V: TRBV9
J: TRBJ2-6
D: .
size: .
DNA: TGTGCCAGCAGCGCCGGAGATCGGAGCCCTGGGGCCAACGTCCTGACTTTC
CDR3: CASSAGDRSPGANVLTF

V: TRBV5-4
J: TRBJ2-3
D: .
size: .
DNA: TGTGCCAGCAGCTTGTTGTCCGGCACAGATACGCAGTATTTT
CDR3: CASSLLSGTDTQYF

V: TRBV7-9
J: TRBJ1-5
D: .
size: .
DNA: TGTGCCAGCACCCGACAGGATAGCAATCAGCCCCAGCATTTT
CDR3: CASTRQDSNQPQHF

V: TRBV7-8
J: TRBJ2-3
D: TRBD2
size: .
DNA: TGTGCCAGCACCTCAGATCGGGCTAGCGGAGTTACAGATACGCAGTATTTT
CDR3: CASTSDRASGVTDTQYF

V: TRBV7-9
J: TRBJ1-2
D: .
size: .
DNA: TGTGCCAGCAGCTACACAGAATCCTACACCTTC
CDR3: CASSYTESYTF

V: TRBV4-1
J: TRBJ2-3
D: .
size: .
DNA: TGCGCCAGCAGCAGACCTAGAGGCGGCACAGATACGCAGTATTTT
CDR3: CASSRPRGGTDTQYF

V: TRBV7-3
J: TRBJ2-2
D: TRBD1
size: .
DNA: TGTGCCAGCAGCTTAGAGGGGACAGGTTCCGGGGAGCTGTTTTTT
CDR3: CASSLEGTGSGELFF

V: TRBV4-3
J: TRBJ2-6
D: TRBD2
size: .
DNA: TGCGCCAGCAGCCTCGGGGGGAAGGCTATCTCTGGGGCCAACGTCCTGACTTTC
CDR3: CASSLGGKAISGANVLTF

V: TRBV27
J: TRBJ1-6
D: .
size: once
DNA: TGTGCCAGCAGTACTCAGGGGTTTAGCTCCTATAATTCACCCCTCCACTTT
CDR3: CASSTQGFSSYNSPLHF

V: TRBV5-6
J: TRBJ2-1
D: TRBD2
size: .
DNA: TGTGCCAGCAGCTTGGTCTGGACTAGTTCCTACAATGAGCAGTTCTTC
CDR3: CASSLVWTSSYNEQFF

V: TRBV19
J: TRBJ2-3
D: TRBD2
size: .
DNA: TGTGCCAGTAGTATCTCACTAGCGTGGGCTATTGGCACAGATACGCAGTATTTT
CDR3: CASSISLAWAIGTDTQYF

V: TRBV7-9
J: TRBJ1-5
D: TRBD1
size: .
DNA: TGTGCCAGCAGCGCCCAGGGGGATCAGCCCCAGCATTTT
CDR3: CASSAQGDQPQHF

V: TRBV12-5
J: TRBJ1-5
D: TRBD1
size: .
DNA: TGTGCTAGTGCCCCAGGGGGCTTGAGCAATCAGCCCCAGCATTTT
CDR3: CASAPGGLSNQPQHF

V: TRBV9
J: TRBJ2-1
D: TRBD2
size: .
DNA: TGTGCCAGCAGCGTAGTCAGCGGGGGGGTAAATGAGCAGTTCTTC
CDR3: CASSVVSGGVNEQFF

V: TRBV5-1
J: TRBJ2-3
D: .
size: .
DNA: TGCGCCAGCCGGACTCTACTTAGCACAGATACGCAGTATTTT
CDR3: CASRTLLSTDTQYF

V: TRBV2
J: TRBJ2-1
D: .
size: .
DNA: TGTGCCAGCAGGGCAGGGTACTACGATGAGCAGTTCTTC
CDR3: CASRAGYYDEQFF

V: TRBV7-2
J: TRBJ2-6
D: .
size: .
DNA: TGTGCCAGCAGCCCCGGGGTGGGTGTTTCTGGGGCCAACGTCCTGACTTTC
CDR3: CASSPGVGVSGANVLTF

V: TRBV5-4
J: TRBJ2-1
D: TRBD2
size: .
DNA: TGTGCCAGCAGCTTGGCGCGGGGGGCGGGGGAAAATGAGCAGTTCTTC
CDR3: CASSLARGAGENEQFF

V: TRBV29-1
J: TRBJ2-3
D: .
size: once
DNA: TGCAGCGTCCCGGACAGCGATACGCAGTATTTT
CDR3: CSVPDSDTQYF

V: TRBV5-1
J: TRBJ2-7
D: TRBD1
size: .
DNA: TGCGCCAGCAGCTCATACAGGGGGGCCTCCTACGAGCAGTACTTC
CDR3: CASSSYRGASYEQYF

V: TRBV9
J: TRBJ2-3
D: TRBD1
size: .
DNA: TGTGCCAGCAGCGCGGGACAGATCACAGATACGCAGTATTTT
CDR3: CASSAGQITDTQYF

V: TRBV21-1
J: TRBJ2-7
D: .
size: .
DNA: TGTGCCAGCAGCAAAGGGAACACTGCCGGCGGGACAGGGGAGCACGAGCAGTACTTC
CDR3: CASSKGNTAGGTGEHEQYF

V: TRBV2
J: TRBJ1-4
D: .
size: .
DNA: TGTGCCAGCAGTCTGACAGAGACTAATGAAAAACTGTTTTTT
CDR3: CASSLTETNEKLFF

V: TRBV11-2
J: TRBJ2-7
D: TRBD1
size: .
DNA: TGTGCCAGCAGCTTAGAAGGACAGGCCTACGAGCAGTACTTC
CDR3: CASSLEGQAYEQYF

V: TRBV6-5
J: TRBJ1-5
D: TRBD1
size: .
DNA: TGTGCCAGCAGTGTGGACAGGTATAGCAATCAGCCCCAGCATTTT
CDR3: CASSVDRYSNQPQHF

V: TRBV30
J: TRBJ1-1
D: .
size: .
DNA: TGTGCCTGGAGTGTCCTAGGGGGAAGCACTGAAGCTTTCTTT
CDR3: CAWSVLGGSTEAFF

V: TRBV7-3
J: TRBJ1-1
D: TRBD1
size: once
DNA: TGTGCCAGCAGCGCGACCGGGACAGGGGCTTTCTTT
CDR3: CASSATGTGAFF

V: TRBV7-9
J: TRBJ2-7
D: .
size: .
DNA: TGTGCCAGCAGCTTCTCCAGCTACGAGCAGTACTTC
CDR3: CASSFSSYEQYF

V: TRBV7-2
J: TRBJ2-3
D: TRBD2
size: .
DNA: TGTGCCAGCAGCTTGGGCGGGGGGGCGGATACGCAGTATTTT
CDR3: CASSLGGGADTQYF

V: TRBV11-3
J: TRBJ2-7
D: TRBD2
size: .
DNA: TGTGCCAGCAGCTTACTAGCGGGGGAGTCGCTTACCTACGAGCAGTACTTC
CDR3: CASSLLAGESLTYEQYF

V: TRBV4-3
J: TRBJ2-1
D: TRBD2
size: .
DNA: TGCGCCAGCAGCCAAGAAGACATCAGTCGGACTAGCGGGGCGGATGAGCAGTTCTTC
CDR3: CASSQEDISRTSGADEQFF

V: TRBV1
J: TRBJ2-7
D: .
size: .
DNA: TGCACCAGCAGCCAAAAACGGAAAAGGGATCCTAAAGCGGGGGGTGGGTTGAGACAGTACTTC
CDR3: CTSSQKRKRDPKAGGGLRQYF

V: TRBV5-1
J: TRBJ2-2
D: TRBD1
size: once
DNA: TGCGCCAGCAGCTTATCACAGGGGGGTGCCGGGGAGCTGTTTTTT
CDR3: CASSLSQGGAGELFF

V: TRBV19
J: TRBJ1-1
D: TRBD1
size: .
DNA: TGTGCCAGTAGTAATAACAGGGGAGCGAACACTGAAGCTTTCTTT
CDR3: CASSNNRGANTEAFF

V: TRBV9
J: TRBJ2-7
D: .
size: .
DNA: TGTGCCAGCAGCGTAGTACCCGCCGGGGGAAGCGAGCAGTACTTC
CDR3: CASSVVPAGGSEQYF

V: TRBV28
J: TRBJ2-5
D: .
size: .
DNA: TGTGCCAGCAGTTTGGTAGGCAGGGAAGAGACCCAGTACTTC
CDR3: CASSLVGREETQYF

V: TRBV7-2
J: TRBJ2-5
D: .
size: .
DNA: TGTGCCAGCAGCTACCTCCGGGAGACCCAGTACTTC
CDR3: CASSYLRETQYF

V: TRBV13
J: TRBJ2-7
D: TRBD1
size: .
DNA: TGTGCCAGCAGCTCGACAGGGGGATACTACGAGCAGTACTTC
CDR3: CASSSTGGYYEQYF

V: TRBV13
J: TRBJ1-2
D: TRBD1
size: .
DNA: TGTGCCAGCAGCCTAATGTCGTGGGGACAGGGCTTTACTAACTATGGCTACACCTTC
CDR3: CASSLMSWGQGFTNYGYTF

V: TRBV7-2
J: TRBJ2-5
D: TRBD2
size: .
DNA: TGTGCCAGCAGCGTAGGGACTAGCGGATCCCAAGAGACCCAGTACTTC
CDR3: CASSVGTSGSQETQYF

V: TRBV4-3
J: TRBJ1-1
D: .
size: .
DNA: TGCGCCAGCAGCCAACGGGGCACTGAAGCTTTCTTT
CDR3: CASSQRGTEAFF

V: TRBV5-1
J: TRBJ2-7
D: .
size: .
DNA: TGCGCCAGCAGCACGGCGGGATCTACCCTTTACGAGCAGTACTTC
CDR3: CASSTAGSTLYEQYF

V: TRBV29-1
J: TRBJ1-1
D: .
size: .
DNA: TGCAGCGTCCCCAGAGTTCTAGGATTCAACACTGAAGCTTTCTTT
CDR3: CSVPRVLGFNTEAFF

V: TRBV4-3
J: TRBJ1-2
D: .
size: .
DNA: TGCGCCAGCAGCCCTACGACGGGGTCGGGCTACACCTTC
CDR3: CASSPTTGSGYTF

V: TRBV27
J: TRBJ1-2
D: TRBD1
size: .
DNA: TGTGCCAGCAGTCACAGGGGGGTAGGGTATGGCTACACCTTC
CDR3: CASSHRGVGYGYTF